This is a list of T cell receptor beta chains from one sample in a study of T cells in Graves' hyperthyroidism and ophthalmopathy. TCRdb reprocessed the multiplex PCR reads via MiXCR and lists one record per CDR3 protein. The sample contains almost 350,000 distinct CDR3 sequences, 15% to 20% of which appear only once. Sequences were obtained from blood. These TCRs come from a woman aged 40 to 50 with Graves' ophthalmopathy. CDR3s include the opening cysteine and the closing phenylalanine or tryptophan. Fields, in order: clone size, D gene, J gene, V gene, CDR3 protein, CDR3 DNA. The D gene is left open where the match is weak. A row's size may be missing; if present it is once, few, many or a size class.

clone_size: many; d_call: NA; j_call: TRBJ2-7; v_call: TRBV16; cdr3_aa: CASRGTDSYYEQYF; cdr3_nt: TGTGCCAGCCGGGGGACGGATTCTTACTACGAGCAGTACTTC
clone_size: many; d_call: NA; j_call: TRBJ1-1; v_call: TRBV5-1; cdr3_aa: CASSSLGNTEAFF; cdr3_nt: TGCGCCAGCAGCTCCCTCGGGAACACTGAAGCTTTCTTT
clone_size: NA; d_call: NA; j_call: TRBJ2-5; v_call: TRBV6-2/TRBV6-3; cdr3_aa: CASRSGPGAQYF; cdr3_nt: TGTGCCAGCAGGTCGGGACCCGGAGCCCAGTACTTC
clone_size: many; d_call: TRBD2; j_call: TRBJ2-6; v_call: TRBV20-1; cdr3_aa: CSARDRAGVTGANVLTF; cdr3_nt: TGCAGTGCTAGAGATCGGGCGGGAGTGACTGGGGCCAACGTCCTGACTTTC
clone_size: many; d_call: TRBD2; j_call: TRBJ2-5; v_call: TRBV20-1; cdr3_aa: CSATKPLGLVKETQYF; cdr3_nt: TGCAGTGCTACAAAACCCTTGGGACTAGTTAAAGAGACCCAGTACTTC
clone_size: many; d_call: TRBD1; j_call: TRBJ1-2; v_call: TRBV5-1; cdr3_aa: CASSSGQVGGGYTF; cdr3_nt: TGCGCCAGCAGCTCGGGACAGGTCGGGGGCGGCTACACCTTC
clone_size: many; d_call: TRBD2; j_call: TRBJ2-2; v_call: TRBV7-3; cdr3_aa: CASSRLRSSGDANTGELFF; cdr3_nt: TGTGCCAGCAGCCGCTTAAGGTCTAGCGGGGACGCGAACACCGGGGAGCTGTTTTTT
clone_size: many; d_call: NA; j_call: TRBJ1-5; v_call: TRBV7-2; cdr3_aa: CASSLSEGHQPQHF; cdr3_nt: TGTGCCAGCAGCTTAAGCGAAGGCCACCAGCCCCAGCATTTT
clone_size: NA; d_call: NA; j_call: TRBJ2-2; v_call: TRBV4-3; cdr3_aa: CASSRPLAQGGELFF; cdr3_nt: TGCGCCAGCAGCCGCCCTCTAGCTCAGGGCGGGGAGCTGTTTTTT
clone_size: many; d_call: NA; j_call: TRBJ2-4; v_call: TRBV2; cdr3_aa: CASGSKNIQYF; cdr3_nt: TGTGCCAGCGGGTCCAAAAACATTCAGTACTTC
clone_size: NA; d_call: NA; j_call: TRBJ1-4; v_call: TRBV12-3/TRBV12-4; cdr3_aa: CASSAFRGVNEKLFF; cdr3_nt: TGTGCCAGCAGTGCATTCCGGGGAGTAAATGAAAAACTGTTTTTT
clone_size: many; d_call: NA; j_call: TRBJ1-2; v_call: TRBV7-2; cdr3_aa: CASSLAWGGGAGGYTF; cdr3_nt: TGTGCCAGCAGCTTAGCCTGGGGAGGGGGGGCAGGAGGCTACACCTTC
clone_size: many; d_call: TRBD1; j_call: TRBJ2-2; v_call: TRBV7-2; cdr3_aa: CASSLLDRVDTGELFF; cdr3_nt: TGTGCCAGCAGCTTACTGGACAGGGTGGACACCGGGGAGCTGTTTTTT
clone_size: many; d_call: NA; j_call: TRBJ1-2; v_call: TRBV7-2; cdr3_aa: CASSLGGSYTF; cdr3_nt: TGTGCCAGCAGCCTAGGAGGAAGCTACACCTTC
clone_size: NA; d_call: NA; j_call: TRBJ2-1; v_call: TRBV28; cdr3_aa: CASRSDGYEQFF; cdr3_nt: TGTGCCAGCCGATCGGACGGGTACGAGCAGTTCTTC
clone_size: many; d_call: TRBD1; j_call: TRBJ1-2; v_call: TRBV20-1; cdr3_aa: CSAREPDRVYGYTF; cdr3_nt: TGCAGTGCTAGAGAGCCGGACAGGGTTTATGGCTACACCTTC
clone_size: many; d_call: NA; j_call: TRBJ2-7; v_call: TRBV6-5; cdr3_aa: CVSSYDVYEQYF; cdr3_nt: TGTGTCAGCAGTTATGACGTCTACGAGCAGTACTTC
clone_size: many; d_call: TRBD1; j_call: TRBJ1-1; v_call: TRBV5-1; cdr3_aa: CASSGRGTGDTEAFF; cdr3_nt: TGCGCCAGCAGCGGGAGGGGGACAGGAGACACTGAAGCTTTCTTT
clone_size: many; d_call: TRBD1; j_call: TRBJ1-2; v_call: TRBV6-1; cdr3_aa: CASRDRGSGGYTF; cdr3_nt: TGTGCCAGCAGGGACAGGGGGTCCGGTGGCTACACCTTC
clone_size: few; d_call: TRBD1; j_call: TRBJ1-5; v_call: TRBV6-2/TRBV6-3; cdr3_aa: CASSLTGMSLHRNQPQHF; cdr3_nt: TGTGCCAGCAGCCTGACAGGGATGTCGCTCCATCGGAACCAGCCCCAGCATTTT
clone_size: many; d_call: NA; j_call: TRBJ2-5; v_call: TRBV29-1; cdr3_aa: CSSSDAETQYF; cdr3_nt: TGCAGCTCAAGCGATGCAGAGACCCAGTACTTC
clone_size: many; d_call: NA; j_call: TRBJ1-1; v_call: TRBV30; cdr3_aa: CAWRFQGTEAFF; cdr3_nt: TGTGCCTGGAGATTCCAGGGTACTGAAGCTTTCTTT
clone_size: once; d_call: TRBD1; j_call: TRBJ1-2; v_call: TRBV7-8; cdr3_aa: CASSWDSFGNYGYTF; cdr3_nt: TGTGCCAGCAGCTGGGACAGTTTCGGAAACTATGGCTACACCTTC
clone_size: many; d_call: NA; j_call: TRBJ2-7; v_call: TRBV25-1; cdr3_aa: CASSEDEQYF; cdr3_nt: TGTGCCAGCAGTGAGGACGAGCAGTACTTC
clone_size: many; d_call: NA; j_call: TRBJ1-3; v_call: TRBV7-2; cdr3_aa: CASSRTRGAGNTIYF; cdr3_nt: TGTGCCAGCAGCCGGACCAGGGGCGCGGGAAACACCATATATTTT
clone_size: many; d_call: NA; j_call: TRBJ2-7; v_call: TRBV30; cdr3_aa: CAWSVTVSYEQYF; cdr3_nt: TGTGCCTGGAGTGTAACCGTTTCTTACGAGCAGTACTTC
clone_size: many; d_call: TRBD1; j_call: TRBJ1-2; v_call: TRBV5-5; cdr3_aa: CASSSTGGSHGYTF; cdr3_nt: TGTGCCAGCAGCTCCACAGGGGGCAGTCATGGCTACACCTTC
clone_size: many; d_call: TRBD2; j_call: TRBJ2-3; v_call: TRBV24-1; cdr3_aa: CATSGRLAGGATDTQYF; cdr3_nt: TGTGCCACCAGTGGAAGGTTAGCGGGGGGGGCCACAGATACGCAGTATTTT
clone_size: many; d_call: NA; j_call: TRBJ2-7; v_call: TRBV9; cdr3_aa: CASSVGPTRNEQYF; cdr3_nt: TGTGCCAGCAGCGTAGGGCCAACTAGGAACGAGCAGTACTTC
clone_size: many; d_call: NA; j_call: TRBJ1-1; v_call: TRBV30; cdr3_aa: CAWSEGSVFGTEAFF; cdr3_nt: TGTGCCTGGAGTGAAGGAAGTGTGTTTGGCACTGAAGCTTTCTTT
clone_size: many; d_call: TRBD1; j_call: TRBJ2-5; v_call: TRBV6-1; cdr3_aa: CATQGALQETQYF; cdr3_nt: TGTGCCACCCAGGGGGCCCTCCAAGAGACCCAGTACTTC
clone_size: few; d_call: NA; j_call: TRBJ2-2; v_call: TRBV9; cdr3_aa: CASSVESRGTGELFF; cdr3_nt: TGTGCCAGCAGCGTAGAGTCTAGAGGCACCGGGGAGCTGTTTTTT
clone_size: many; d_call: TRBD2; j_call: TRBJ2-5; v_call: TRBV20-1; cdr3_aa: CSARVGLARKTQYF; cdr3_nt: TGCAGTGCTAGGGTGGGACTAGCGAGAAAGACCCAGTACTTC
clone_size: many; d_call: NA; j_call: TRBJ1-5; v_call: TRBV18; cdr3_aa: CASSPWGGGFDQPQHF; cdr3_nt: TGTGCCAGCTCACCATGGGGTGGGGGCTTCGATCAGCCCCAGCATTTT
clone_size: many; d_call: TRBD1; j_call: TRBJ1-2; v_call: TRBV30; cdr3_aa: CAWMPWTGGTNGYTF; cdr3_nt: TGTGCCTGGATGCCCTGGACAGGGGGGACGAATGGCTACACCTTC
clone_size: many; d_call: NA; j_call: TRBJ1-2; v_call: TRBV6-5; cdr3_aa: CASKEAGGYTF; cdr3_nt: TGTGCCAGCAAGGAGGCGGGGGGCTACACCTTC
clone_size: many; d_call: NA; j_call: TRBJ1-1; v_call: TRBV6-2/TRBV6-3; cdr3_aa: CASSYSRFGQRNTEAFF; cdr3_nt: TGTGCCAGCAGTTACTCGAGGTTTGGGCAGAGGAACACTGAAGCTTTCTTT
clone_size: many; d_call: NA; j_call: TRBJ2-2; v_call: TRBV29-1; cdr3_aa: CSTQLAGELFF; cdr3_nt: TGCAGCACTCAGCTAGCCGGGGAGCTGTTTTTT
clone_size: many; d_call: NA; j_call: TRBJ2-5; v_call: TRBV7-3; cdr3_aa: CASSLQGEGETQYF; cdr3_nt: TGTGCCAGCAGCCTACAGGGGGAGGGAGAGACCCAGTACTTC
clone_size: many; d_call: NA; j_call: TRBJ2-7; v_call: TRBV4-1; cdr3_aa: CASSRREEQYF; cdr3_nt: TGCGCCAGCAGCCGCAGGGAAGAGCAGTACTTC
clone_size: many; d_call: TRBD2; j_call: TRBJ2-2; v_call: TRBV20-1; cdr3_aa: CSARGLAGDIGTGELFF; cdr3_nt: TGCAGTGCTAGAGGTCTAGCGGGAGATATAGGCACCGGGGAGCTGTTTTTT
clone_size: many; d_call: TRBD2; j_call: TRBJ2-7; v_call: TRBV2; cdr3_aa: CASSESAGLAGRYEQYF; cdr3_nt: TGTGCCAGCAGTGAATCCGCCGGACTAGCGGGAAGGTACGAGCAGTACTTC
clone_size: NA; d_call: TRBD2; j_call: TRBJ2-2; v_call: TRBV4-1; cdr3_aa: CASSSRSSGTGELYF; cdr3_nt: TGCGCCAGCAGCTCCCGGAGTAGCGGGACCGGGGAGCTGTATTTT
clone_size: many; d_call: NA; j_call: TRBJ2-7; v_call: TRBV27; cdr3_aa: CASGSAKYEQYF; cdr3_nt: TGTGCCAGCGGGTCAGCCAAATACGAGCAGTACTTC